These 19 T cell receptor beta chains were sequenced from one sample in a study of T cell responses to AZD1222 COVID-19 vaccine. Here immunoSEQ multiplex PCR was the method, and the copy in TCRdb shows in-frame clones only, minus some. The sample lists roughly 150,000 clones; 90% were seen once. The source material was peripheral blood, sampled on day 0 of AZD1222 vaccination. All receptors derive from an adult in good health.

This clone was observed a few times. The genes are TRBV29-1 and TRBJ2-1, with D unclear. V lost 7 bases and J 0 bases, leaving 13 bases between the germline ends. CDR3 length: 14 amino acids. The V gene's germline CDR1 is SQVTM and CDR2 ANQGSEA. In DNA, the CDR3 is TGCAGCGGTGAGGCGTCGTCCTCCTACAATGAGCAGTTCTTC. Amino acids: CSGEASSSYNEQFF.

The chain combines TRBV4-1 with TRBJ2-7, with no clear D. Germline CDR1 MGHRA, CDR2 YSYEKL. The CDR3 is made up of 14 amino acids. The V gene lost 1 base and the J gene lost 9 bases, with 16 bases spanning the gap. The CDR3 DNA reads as TGCGCCAGCAGCCAAGTCGGGCAGTCTGTAGGGCAGTACTTC. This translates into CASSQVGQSVGQYF.

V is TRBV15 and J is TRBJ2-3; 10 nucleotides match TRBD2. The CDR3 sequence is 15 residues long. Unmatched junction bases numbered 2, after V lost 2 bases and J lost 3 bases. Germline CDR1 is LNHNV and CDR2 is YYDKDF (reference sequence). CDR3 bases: TGTGCCACCAGCAGACTAGCGGGAGTAACAGATACGCAGTATTTT. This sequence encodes CATSRLAGVTDTQYF. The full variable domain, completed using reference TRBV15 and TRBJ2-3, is DAMVIQNPRYQVTQFGKPVTLSCSQTLNHNVMYWYQQKSSQAPKLLFHYYDKDFNNEADTPDNFQSRRPNTSFCFLDIRSPGLGDTAMYLCATSRLAGVTDTQYFGPGTRLTVL.

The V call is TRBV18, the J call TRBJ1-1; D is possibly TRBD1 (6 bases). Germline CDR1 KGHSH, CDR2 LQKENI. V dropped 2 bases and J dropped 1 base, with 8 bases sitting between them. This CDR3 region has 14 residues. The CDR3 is CASSPETGNTEAFF. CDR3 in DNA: TGTGCCAGCTCACCAGAGACAGGGAACACTGAAGCTTTCTTT. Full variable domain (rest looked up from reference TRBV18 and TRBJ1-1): NAGVMQNPRHLVRRRGQEARLRCSPMKGHSHVYWYRQLPEEGLKFMVYLQKENIIDESGMPKERFSAEFPKEGPSILRIQQVVRGDSAAYFCASSPETGNTEAFFGQGTRLTVV.

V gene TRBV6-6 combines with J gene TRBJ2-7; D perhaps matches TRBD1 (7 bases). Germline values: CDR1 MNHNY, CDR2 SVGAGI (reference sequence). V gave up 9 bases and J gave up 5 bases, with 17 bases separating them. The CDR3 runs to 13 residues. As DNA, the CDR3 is TGTGCCAGTTACCAGGGGGGTCGAGACGAGCAGTACTTC. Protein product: CASYQGGRDEQYF.

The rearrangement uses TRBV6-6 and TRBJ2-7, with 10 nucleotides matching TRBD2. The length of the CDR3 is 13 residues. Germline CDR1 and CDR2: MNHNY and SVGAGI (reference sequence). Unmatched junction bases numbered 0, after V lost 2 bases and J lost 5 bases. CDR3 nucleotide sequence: TGTGCCAGCAGTTACGGGACTAGCGACGAGCAGTACTTC. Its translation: CASSYGTSDEQYF.

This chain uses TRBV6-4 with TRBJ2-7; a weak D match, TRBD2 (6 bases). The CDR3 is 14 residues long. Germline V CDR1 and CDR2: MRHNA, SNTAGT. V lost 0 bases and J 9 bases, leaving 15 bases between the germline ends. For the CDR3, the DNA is TGTGCCAGCAGTGACTCGGGGCTAGCGCCCGGGCAGTACTTC. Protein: CASSDSGLAPGQYF.

The CDR3 spells CATSRRDSYNSPLHF. The CDR3 coding sequence is TGTGCCACCAGCAGGAGAGACTCCTATAATTCACCCCTCCACTTT. The gene calls are TRBV15 and TRBJ1-6; D is undetermined. The CDR3 is 15 amino acids. The germline CDR1 and CDR2 sequences are LNHNV and YYDKDF (reference sequence). Trimming pared 3 bases from V and 0 bases from J, leaving 6 bases between.

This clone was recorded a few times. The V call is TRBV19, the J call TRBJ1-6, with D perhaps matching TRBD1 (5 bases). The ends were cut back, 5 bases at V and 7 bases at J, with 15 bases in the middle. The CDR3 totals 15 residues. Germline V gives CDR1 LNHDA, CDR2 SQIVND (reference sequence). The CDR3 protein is CASSSQGGTNSPLHF. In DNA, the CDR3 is TGTGCCAGTAGTTCGCAAGGTGGGACCAATTCACCCCTCCACTTT. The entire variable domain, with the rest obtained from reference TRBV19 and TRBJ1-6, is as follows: DGGITQSPKYLFRKEGQNVTLSCEQNLNHDAMYWYRQDPGQGLRLIYYSQIVNDFQKGDIAEGYSVSREKKESFPLTVTSAQKNPTAFYLCASSSQGGTNSPLHFGNGTRLTVT.

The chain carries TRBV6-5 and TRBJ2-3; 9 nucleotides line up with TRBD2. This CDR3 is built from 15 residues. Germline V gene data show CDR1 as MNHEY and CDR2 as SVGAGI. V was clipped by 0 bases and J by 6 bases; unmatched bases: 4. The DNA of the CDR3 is TGTGCCAGCAGTTACTCTGGAGGACTAGCGGATACGCAGTATTTT. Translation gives CASSYSGGLADTQYF.

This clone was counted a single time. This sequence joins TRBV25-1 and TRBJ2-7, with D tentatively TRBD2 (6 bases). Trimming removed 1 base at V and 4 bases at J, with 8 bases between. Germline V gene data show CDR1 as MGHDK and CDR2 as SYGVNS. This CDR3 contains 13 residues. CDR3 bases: TGTGCCAGCAGTGAATCGGCGGGGTACGAGCAGTACTTC. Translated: CASSESAGYEQYF.

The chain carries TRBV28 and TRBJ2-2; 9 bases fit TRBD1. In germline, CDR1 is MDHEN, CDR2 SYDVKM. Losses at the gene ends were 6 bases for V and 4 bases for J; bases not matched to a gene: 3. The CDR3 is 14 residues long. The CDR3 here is CASRDRGFTGELFF. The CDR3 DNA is TGTGCCAGCAGGGACAGGGGATTCACCGGGGAGCTGTTTTTT.

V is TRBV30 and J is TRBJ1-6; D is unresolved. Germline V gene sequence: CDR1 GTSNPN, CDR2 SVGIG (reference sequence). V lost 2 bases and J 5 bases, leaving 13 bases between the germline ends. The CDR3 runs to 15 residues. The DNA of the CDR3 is TGTGCCTGGAGTCGAGAAAAATACGATAATTCACCCCTCCACTTT. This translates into CAWSREKYDNSPLHF.

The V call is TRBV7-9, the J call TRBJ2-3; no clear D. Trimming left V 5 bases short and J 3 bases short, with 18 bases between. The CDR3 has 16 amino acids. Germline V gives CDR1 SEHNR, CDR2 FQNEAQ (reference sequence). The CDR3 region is CASSPLGNLRTDTQYF. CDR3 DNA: TGTGCCAGCAGCCCTCTGGGGAACCTTAGGACAGATACGCAGTATTTT.

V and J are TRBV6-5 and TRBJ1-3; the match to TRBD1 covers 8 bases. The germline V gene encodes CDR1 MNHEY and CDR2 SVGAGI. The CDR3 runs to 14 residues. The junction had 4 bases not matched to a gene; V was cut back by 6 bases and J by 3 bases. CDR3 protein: CASSLQGGGNTIYF. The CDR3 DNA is TGTGCCAGCAGCCTACAGGGGGGTGGAAACACCATATATTTT.

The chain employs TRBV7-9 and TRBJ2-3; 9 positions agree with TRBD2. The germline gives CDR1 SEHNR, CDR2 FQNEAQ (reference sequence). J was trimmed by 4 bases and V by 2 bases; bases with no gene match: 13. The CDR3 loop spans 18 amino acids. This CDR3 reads CASSLLSASGILADTQYF. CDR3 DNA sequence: TGTGCCAGCAGCTTATTGTCGGCTAGCGGGATTTTGGCAGATACGCAGTATTTT.

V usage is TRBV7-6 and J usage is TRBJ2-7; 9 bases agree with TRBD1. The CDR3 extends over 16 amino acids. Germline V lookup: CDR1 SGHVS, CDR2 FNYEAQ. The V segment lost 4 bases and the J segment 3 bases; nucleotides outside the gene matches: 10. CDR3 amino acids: CASSSRGGTGYYEQYF. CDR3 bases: TGTGCCAGCAGCTCCCGTGGCGGGACAGGGTACTACGAGCAGTACTTC. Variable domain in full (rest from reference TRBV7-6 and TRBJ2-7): GAGVSQSPRYKVTKRGQDVALRCDPISGHVSLYWYRQALGQGPEFLTYFNYEAQQDKSGLPNDRFSAERPEGSISTLTIQRTEQRDSAMYRCASSSRGGTGYYEQYFGPGTRLTVT.

In nucleotides, the CDR3 is TGTGCCAGCAGCGTAGATTACTCCACAGGGCGTACGCAGTATTTT. This encodes CASSVDYSTGRTQYF. The chain employs TRBV9 and TRBJ2-3, with D tentatively TRBD1 (6 bases). V was shortened by 0 bases and J by 8 bases, with 16 bases between the two germline ends. Germline V gene lookup returns CDR1 SGDLS and CDR2 YYNGEE. The CDR3 has 15 residues. The full variable domain, completed using reference TRBV9 and TRBJ2-3, is DSGVTQTPKHLITATGQRVTLRCSPRSGDLSVYWYQQSLDQGLQFLIQYYNGEERAKGNILERFSAQQFPDLHSELNLSSLELGDSALYFCASSVDYSTGRTQYFGPGTRLTVL.

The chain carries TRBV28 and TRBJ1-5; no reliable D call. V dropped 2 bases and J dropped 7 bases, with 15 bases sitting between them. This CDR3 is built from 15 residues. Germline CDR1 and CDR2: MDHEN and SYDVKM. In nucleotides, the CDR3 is TGTGCCAGCAGTTTAGGGCGGTTTGGGTCGCAGCCCCAGCATTTT. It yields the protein CASSLGRFGSQPQHF.